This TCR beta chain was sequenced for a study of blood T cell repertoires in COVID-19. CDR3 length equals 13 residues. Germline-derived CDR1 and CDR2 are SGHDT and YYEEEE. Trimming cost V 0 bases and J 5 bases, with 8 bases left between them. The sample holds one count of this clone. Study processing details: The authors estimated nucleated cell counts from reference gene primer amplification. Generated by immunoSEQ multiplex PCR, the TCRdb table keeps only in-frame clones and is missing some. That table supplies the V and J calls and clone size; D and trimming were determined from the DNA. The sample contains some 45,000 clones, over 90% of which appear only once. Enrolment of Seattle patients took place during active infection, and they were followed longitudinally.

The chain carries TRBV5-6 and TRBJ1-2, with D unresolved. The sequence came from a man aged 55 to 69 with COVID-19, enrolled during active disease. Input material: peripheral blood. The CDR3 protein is CASSLAEGYGYTF. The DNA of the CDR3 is TGTGCCAGCAGCTTGGCCGAGGGTTATGGCTACACCTTC.